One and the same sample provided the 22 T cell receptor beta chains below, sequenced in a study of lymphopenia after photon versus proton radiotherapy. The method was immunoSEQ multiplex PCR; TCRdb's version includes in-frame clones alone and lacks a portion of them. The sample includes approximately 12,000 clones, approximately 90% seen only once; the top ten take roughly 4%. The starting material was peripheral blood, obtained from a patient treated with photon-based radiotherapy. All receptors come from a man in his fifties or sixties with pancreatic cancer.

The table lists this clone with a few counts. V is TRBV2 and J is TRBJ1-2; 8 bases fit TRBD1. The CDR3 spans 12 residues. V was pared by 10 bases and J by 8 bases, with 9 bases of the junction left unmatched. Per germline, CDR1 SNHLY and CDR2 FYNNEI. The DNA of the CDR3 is TGTGCCAATTCGGACAGGGCCGGCGGCTACACCTTC. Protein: CANSDRAGGYTF.

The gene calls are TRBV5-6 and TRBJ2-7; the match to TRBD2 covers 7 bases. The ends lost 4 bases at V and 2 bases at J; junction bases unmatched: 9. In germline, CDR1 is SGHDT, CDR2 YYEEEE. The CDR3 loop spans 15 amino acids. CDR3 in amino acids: CASSKPGGTTYEQYF. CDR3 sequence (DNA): TGTGCCAGCAGCAAGCCCGGGGGGACCACCTACGAGCAGTACTTC.

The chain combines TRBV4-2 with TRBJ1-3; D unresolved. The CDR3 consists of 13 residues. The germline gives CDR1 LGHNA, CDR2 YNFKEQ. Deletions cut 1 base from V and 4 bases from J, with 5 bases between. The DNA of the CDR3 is TGTGCCAGCAGCCAAGGTGGGGGAAACACCATATATTTT. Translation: CASSQGGGNTIYF.

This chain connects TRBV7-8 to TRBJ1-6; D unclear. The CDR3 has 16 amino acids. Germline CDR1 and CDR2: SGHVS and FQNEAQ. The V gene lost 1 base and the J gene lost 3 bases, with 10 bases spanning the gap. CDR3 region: CASSLDAQFYNSPLHF. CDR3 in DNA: TGTGCCAGCAGCTTAGATGCACAGTTCTATAATTCACCCCTCCACTTT.

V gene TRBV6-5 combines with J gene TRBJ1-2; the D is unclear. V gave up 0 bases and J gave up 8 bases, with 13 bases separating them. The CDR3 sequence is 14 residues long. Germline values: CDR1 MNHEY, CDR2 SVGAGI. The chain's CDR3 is CASSYSYRGEGYTF. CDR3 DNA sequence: TGTGCCAGCAGTTACTCGTACAGAGGAGAGGGCTACACCTTC.

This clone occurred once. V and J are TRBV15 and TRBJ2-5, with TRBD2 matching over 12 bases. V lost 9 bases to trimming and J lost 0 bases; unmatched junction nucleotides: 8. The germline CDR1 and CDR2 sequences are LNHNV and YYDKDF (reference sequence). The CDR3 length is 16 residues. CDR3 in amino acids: CATSKGLAGNQETQYF. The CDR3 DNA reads TGTGCCACTAGTAAAGGACTAGCGGGGAACCAAGAGACCCAGTACTTC.

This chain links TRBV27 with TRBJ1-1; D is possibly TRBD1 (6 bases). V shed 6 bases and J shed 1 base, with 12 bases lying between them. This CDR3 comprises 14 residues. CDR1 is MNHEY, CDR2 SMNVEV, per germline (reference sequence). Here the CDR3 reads CASRGAGRNTEAFF. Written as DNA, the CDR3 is TGTGCCAGCAGGGGGGCCGGGAGGAACACTGAAGCTTTCTTT.

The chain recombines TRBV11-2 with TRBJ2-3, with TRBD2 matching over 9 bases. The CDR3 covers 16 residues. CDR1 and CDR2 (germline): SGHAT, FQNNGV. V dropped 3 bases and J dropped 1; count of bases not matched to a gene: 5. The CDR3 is CASSFRSGGRTDTQYF. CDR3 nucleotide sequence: TGTGCCAGCAGCTTTCGCAGCGGGGGGCGCACAGATACGCAGTATTTT.

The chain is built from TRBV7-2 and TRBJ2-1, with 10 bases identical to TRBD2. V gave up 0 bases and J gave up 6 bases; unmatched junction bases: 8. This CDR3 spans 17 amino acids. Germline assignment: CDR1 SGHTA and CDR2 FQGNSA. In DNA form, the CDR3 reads TGTGCCAGCAGCTTAGCTGAACCGCTAGCGGGGGCCAATGAGCAGTTCTTC. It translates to CASSLAEPLAGANEQFF.

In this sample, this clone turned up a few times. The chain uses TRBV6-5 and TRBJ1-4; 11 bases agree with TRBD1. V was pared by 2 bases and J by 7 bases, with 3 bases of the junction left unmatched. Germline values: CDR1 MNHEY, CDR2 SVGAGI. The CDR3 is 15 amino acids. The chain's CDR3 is CASSYGTGGVEKLFF. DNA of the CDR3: TGTGCCAGCAGTTACGGGACAGGGGGTGTTGAAAAACTGTTTTTT.

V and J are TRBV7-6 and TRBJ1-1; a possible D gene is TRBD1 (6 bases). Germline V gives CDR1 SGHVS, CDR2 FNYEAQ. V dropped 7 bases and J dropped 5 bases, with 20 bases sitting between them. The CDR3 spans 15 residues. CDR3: CASIPSAGGATEAFF. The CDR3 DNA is TGTGCCAGCATCCCAAGCGCCGGGGGCGCAACTGAAGCTTTCTTT.

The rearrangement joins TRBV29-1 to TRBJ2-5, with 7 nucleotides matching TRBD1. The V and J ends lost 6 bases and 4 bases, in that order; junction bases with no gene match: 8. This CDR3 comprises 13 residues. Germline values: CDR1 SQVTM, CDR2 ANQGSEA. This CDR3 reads CSVGWGQTETQYF. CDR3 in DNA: TGCAGCGTGGGGTGGGGACAGACAGAGACCCAGTACTTC. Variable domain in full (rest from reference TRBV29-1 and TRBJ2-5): SAVISQKPSRDICQRGTSLTIQCQVDSQVTMMFWYRQQPGQSLTLIATANQGSEATYESGFVIDKFPISRPNLTFSTLTVSNMSPEDSSIYLCSVGWGQTETQYFGPGTRLLVL.

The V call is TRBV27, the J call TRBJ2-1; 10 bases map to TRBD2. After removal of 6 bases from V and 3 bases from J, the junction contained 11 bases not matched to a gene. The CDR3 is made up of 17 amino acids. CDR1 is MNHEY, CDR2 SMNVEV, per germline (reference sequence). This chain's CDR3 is CASRQGRAGGFYNEQFF. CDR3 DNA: TGTGCCAGCAGACAAGGGCGAGCGGGGGGGTTCTACAATGAGCAGTTCTTC.

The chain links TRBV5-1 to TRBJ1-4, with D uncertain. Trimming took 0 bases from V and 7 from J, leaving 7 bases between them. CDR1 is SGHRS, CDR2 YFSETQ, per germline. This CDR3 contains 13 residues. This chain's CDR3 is CASSLGRGEKLFF. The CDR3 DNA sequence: TGCGCCAGCAGCTTGGGGCGTGGTGAAAAACTGTTTTTT. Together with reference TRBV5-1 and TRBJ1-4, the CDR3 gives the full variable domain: KAGVTQTPRYLIKTRGQQVTLSCSPISGHRSVSWYQQTPGQGLQFLFEYFSETQRNKGNFPGRFSGRQFSNSRSEMNVSTLELGDSALYLCASSLGRGEKLFFGSGTQLSVL.

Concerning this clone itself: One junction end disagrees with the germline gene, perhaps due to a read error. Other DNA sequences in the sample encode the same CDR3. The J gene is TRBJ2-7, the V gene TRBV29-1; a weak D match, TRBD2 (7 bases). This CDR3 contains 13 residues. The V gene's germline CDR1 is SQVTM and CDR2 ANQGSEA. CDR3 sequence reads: CSVEVGGPYEQYF. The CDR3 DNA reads TGCAGCGTGGAAGTGGGGGGGCCCTACGAGCAGTACTTC.

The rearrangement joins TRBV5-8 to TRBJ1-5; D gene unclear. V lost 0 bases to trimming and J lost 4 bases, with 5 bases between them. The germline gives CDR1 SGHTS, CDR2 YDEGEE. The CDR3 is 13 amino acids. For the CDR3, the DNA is TGTGCCAGCAGCTTGGTACAGAATCAGCCCCAGCATTTT. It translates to CASSLVQNQPQHF.

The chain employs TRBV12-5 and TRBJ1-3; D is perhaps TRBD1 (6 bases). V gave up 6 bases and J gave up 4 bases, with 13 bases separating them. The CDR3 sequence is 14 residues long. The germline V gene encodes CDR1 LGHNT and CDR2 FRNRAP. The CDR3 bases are TGTGCTAGTGGGTCGGGACAATCCGGAAACACCATATATTTT. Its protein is CASGSGQSGNTIYF.

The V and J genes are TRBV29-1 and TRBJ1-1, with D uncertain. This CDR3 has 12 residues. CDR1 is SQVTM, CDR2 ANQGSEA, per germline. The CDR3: CTIPGGGHEAFF. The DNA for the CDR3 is TGCACCATACCGGGCGGCGGCCATGAAGCTTTCTTT.

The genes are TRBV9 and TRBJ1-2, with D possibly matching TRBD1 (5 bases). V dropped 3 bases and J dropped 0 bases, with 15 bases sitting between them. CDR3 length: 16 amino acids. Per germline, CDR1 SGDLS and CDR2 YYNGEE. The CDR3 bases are TGTGCCAGCAGCGGCCGGGACCGATCACCTAACTATGGCTACACCTTC. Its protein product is CASSGRDRSPNYGYTF.

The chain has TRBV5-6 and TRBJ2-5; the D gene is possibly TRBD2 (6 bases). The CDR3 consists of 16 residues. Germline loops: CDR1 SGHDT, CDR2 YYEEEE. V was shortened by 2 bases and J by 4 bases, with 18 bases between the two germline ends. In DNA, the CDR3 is TGTGCCAGCAGCTTTGGGGGGAGTAGTTGGGGAGAGACCCAGTACTTC. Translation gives CASSFGGSSWGETQYF.

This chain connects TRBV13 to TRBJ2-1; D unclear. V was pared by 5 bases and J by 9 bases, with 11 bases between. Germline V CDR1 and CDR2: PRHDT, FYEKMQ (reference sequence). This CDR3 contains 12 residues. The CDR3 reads CASSRPGLEQFF. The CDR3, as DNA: TGTGCCAGCAGCCGACCCGGTCTTGAGCAGTTCTTC.

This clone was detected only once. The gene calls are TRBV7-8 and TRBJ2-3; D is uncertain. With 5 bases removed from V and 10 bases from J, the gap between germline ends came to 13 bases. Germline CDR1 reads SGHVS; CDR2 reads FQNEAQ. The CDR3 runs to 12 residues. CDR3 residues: CASSNTPISQYF. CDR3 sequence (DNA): TGTGCCAGCAGCAACACGCCTATCTCGCAGTATTTT.